This T cell receptor beta chain appears in the sequencing data of a study of patients and donors after allogeneic stem cell transplantation. TCRdb reprocessed the RT-PCR reads via MiXCR and lists one record per CDR3 protein. The sample contains 900,000 to 1,000,000 distinct CDR3 sequences, roughly 18% of which appear only once. CDR3 length equals 15 residues. Germline lookup yields CDR1 LNHNV and CDR2 YYDKDF (reference sequence). V was pared by 0 bases and J by 6 bases, with 5 bases of the junction left unmatched. This clonotype was seen at least ten times. Sample: blood, either unsorted or a sorted T cell fraction (not recorded which). The TCR sequence derives from a human donor who was either an allogeneic HSCT recipient or a stem cell or donor lymphocyte infusion donor (not recorded which). It is not recorded whose cells these are; they may come from a transplant donor. The chain uses TRBV15 and TRBJ2-5, with 9 bases aligning to TRBD1. CDR3 sequence: CATSREGQGRKTQYF. The CDR3 DNA reads as TGTGCCACCAGCAGAGAGGGACAGGGTAGGAAGACCCAGTACTTC.